What follows is one T cell receptor beta chain and its context. The sample originates from a study of blood T cell repertoires in COVID-19. Original data processing: Amplifying reference gene primers gave estimates of nucleated cell counts. TCRdb's copy holds only in-frame clones and misses some; the assay was immunoSEQ multiplex PCR. The DNA gave D and trimming, while V, J and clone size come from that table. The profile shows some 230,000 clones, roughly 90% of them singletons. J was trimmed by 4 bases and V by 6 bases; bases with no gene match: 5. In germline, CDR1 is SNHLY, CDR2 FYNNEI. This CDR3 is built from 14 residues.

This sequence originates from a man aged 25 to 45 who had recovered from COVID-19. The V gene is TRBV2, the J gene TRBJ1-1, with 10 bases matching TRBD1. The sample comprised peripheral blood. CDR3 protein: CASSPDRGSTEAFF. As DNA, the CDR3 is TGTGCCAGCAGCCCGGACAGGGGGTCCACTGAAGCTTTCTTT.